Presented here are 7 T cell receptor beta chains from one specimen sequenced in a study of T cell repertoires in cytomegalovirus infection. Via MiXCR, TCRdb re-called the reads, giving one row per CDR3 protein. In the table there are under 95,000 distinct CDR3 sequences, roughly 44% of which are singletons. No cognate antigen is known for these TCRs. The specimen comprised CD8+ T cells from cultured PBMCs, sampled from culture after CMV antigen stimulation. The source is a human donor in good health (CMV status not recorded). Some clones in this sample may be carry-over from other donors' samples.

This chain joins TRBV7-9 and TRBJ2-7; TRBD2 agrees at 7 bases. V was pared by 5 bases and J by 1 base, with 5 bases of the junction left unmatched. Per germline, CDR1 SEHNR and CDR2 FQNEAQ (reference sequence). The CDR3 covers 14 residues. The DNA for the CDR3 is TGTGCCAGCAGCCCGGGGGGTGTTTCCTACGAGCAGTACTTC. The encoded protein is CASSPGGVSYEQYF.

This clonotype was counted only a few times. This chain connects TRBV10-3 to TRBJ2-7, with a tentative D call TRBD2 (6 bases). The V end lost 0 bases, the J end lost 6 bases, and 12 bases lay between the germline ends. CDR3 length: 14 amino acids. CDR1 and CDR2 from the germline V gene are ENHRY and SYGVKD. This chain's CDR3 is CAISESEGFSEQYF. In DNA, the CDR3 is TGTGCCATCAGTGAGTCGGAGGGTTTCAGCGAGCAGTACTTC.

This chain uses TRBV7-6 with TRBJ2-5, with D unclear. This CDR3 has 14 amino acids. V lost 5 bases and J lost 3, with 13 bases in between. Germline loops: CDR1 SGHVS, CDR2 FNYEAQ. This chain's CDR3 is CASSPWNRKETQYF. The CDR3 coding sequence is TGTGCCAGCAGCCCCTGGAACCGGAAAGAGACCCAGTACTTC.

The chain uses TRBV12-3 or TRBV12-4 and TRBJ2-7; 10 bases fit TRBD2. The length of the CDR3 is 15 residues. Trimming removed 6 bases from V and 0 bases from J; junction bases left unmatched: 5. CDR3 nucleotide sequence: TGTGCCAGCAGACTTGGACTAGCGGACTCCTACGAGCAGTACTTC. Translation: CASRLGLADSYEQYF.

V gene TRBV11-2 combines with J gene TRBJ2-1, with no clear D. The V gene's germline CDR1 is SGHAT and CDR2 FQNNGV. V was clipped by 5 bases and J by 6 bases, with 11 bases between them. There are 13 residues in the CDR3. The chain's CDR3 is CASSDPMGNEQFF. CDR3 coding DNA: TGTGCCAGCAGCGATCCTATGGGCAATGAGCAGTTCTTC.

In this sample, this clonotype turned up a few times. The rearrangement joins TRBV7-8 to TRBJ1-1; maybe TRBD1 (6 bases). The length of the CDR3 is 15 residues. V shed 3 bases and J shed 0 bases, with 11 bases lying between them. The germline V gene encodes CDR1 SGHVS and CDR2 FQNEAQ. The CDR3 region has the DNA TGTGCCAGCAGCTTCCAGCAGGGGATGAACACTGAAGCTTTCTTT. Translation gives CASSFQQGMNTEAFF.

The gene calls are TRBV28 and TRBJ2-2, with TRBD1 as a possible D gene (6 bases). This CDR3 comprises 16 residues. The V end lost 6 bases, the J end lost 6 bases, and 20 bases lay between the germline ends. CDR1 MDHEN and CDR2 SYDVKM come from the germline V gene. The CDR3 loop is CASRPTGTQGPGELFF. CDR3 coding DNA: TGTGCCAGCAGGCCGACCGGGACACAGGGTCCCGGGGAGCTGTTTTTT.